This TCR beta chain was documented in a study of sequential checkpoint blockade in melanoma. As for the study in general: Arm A got nivolumab then ipilimumab; arm B the reverse, 1:1. TCRβ was sequenced from DNA of about 94 pretreatment tumors. Matched biopsies came pretreatment and at week 13 for 20 to 25 patients. General study points: In arm A, pretreatment tumor clonality was associated with response.

A remark on this clone: Its target is not known.

Deletions cut 5 bases from V and 0 bases from J, with 10 bases between. The CDR3 is 14 amino acids. CDR1 is PRHDT, CDR2 FYEKMQ, per germline (reference sequence). This table comes from immunoSEQ multiplex PCR, and its TCRdb copy is limited to in-frame clones, with some not included. This table has 3,700 or so clones, 20% to 25% appearing once. Treatment defined: randomized to nivolumab then ipilimumab (arm A) or the reverse (arm B). The TCR sequence derives from a human donor with melanoma. The source material was tumor tissue (inferred from file names), sampled from a patient given nivolumab and ipilimumab in sequence. J is TRBJ1-1 and V is TRBV13; D uncertain. For the CDR3, the DNA is TGTGCCAGCAGCCGTCCAGGACTGAACACTGAAGCTTTCTTT. It codes for CASSRPGLNTEAFF.